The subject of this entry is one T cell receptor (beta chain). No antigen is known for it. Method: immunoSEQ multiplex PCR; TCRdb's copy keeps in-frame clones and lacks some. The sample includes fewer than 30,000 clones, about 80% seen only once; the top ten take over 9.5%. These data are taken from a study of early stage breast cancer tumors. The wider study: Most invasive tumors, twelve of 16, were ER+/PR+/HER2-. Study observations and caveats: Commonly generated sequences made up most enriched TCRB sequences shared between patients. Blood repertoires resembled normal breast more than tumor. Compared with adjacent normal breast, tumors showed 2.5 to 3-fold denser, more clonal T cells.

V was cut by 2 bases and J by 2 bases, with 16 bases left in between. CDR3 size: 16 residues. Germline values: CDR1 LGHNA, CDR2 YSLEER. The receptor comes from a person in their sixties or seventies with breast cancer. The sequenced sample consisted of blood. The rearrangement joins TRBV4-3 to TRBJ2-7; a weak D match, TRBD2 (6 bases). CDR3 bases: TGCGCCAGCAGCCAATACCCGGGAGCTACCGCCTACGAGCAGTACTTC. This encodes CASSQYPGATAYEQYF.